This T cell receptor beta chain was captured by sequencing in a study of Graves' ophthalmopathy and Graves' hyperthyroidism. Deletions cut 3 bases from V and 4 bases from J, with 6 bases between. The germline CDR1 and CDR2 sequences are DFQATT and SNEGSKA (reference sequence). This CDR3 has 11 residues. The term stable hyperthyroidism indicated an absence of ophthalmopathy within 18 months of follow-up. PBMCs stemmed from over 8 ml of fresh peripheral blood. This clonotype has ten or more counts. Amplification of TCR beta CDR3 regions used RNA transcripts. HTBI primers were employed in first-round RT-PCR, then a second-round multiplex PCR followed. TCRdb re-analysed the multiplex PCR reads in MiXCR, keeping a single row per CDR3 protein. The repertoire has 400,000 or so distinct CDR3 sequences, 15% to 19% of them found once; the top ten carry about 7.3%.

J is TRBJ1-2 and V is TRBV20-1; D not certain. This clonotype originated in a woman younger than 35 with stable Graves' hyperthyroidism. What was sequenced was peripheral blood. CDR3 in amino acids: CSASGIYGYTF. The CDR3 DNA reads as TGCAGTGCTAGCGGAATCTATGGCTACACCTTC.